One sample yielded the 29 T cell receptor beta chains listed below, sequenced in a study of cytotoxic CD8 clonotypes in ibrutinib-treated CLL. The data were produced by immunoSEQ multiplex PCR, yet TCRdb's version contains in-frame clones alone and is incomplete. Among 15,000 or so clones listed, approximately 60% were seen once. Sequencing used PBMCs, obtained after 12 months of ibrutinib treatment. Every receptor here comes from a human donor with chronic lymphocytic leukemia.

This rearrangement joins TRBV21-1 to TRBJ2-2; TRBD2 is taken as the D call from the table, unchecked against the DNA. TRBV21-1 represents a pseudogene. The CDR3 has 15 amino acids. CDR3 sequence reads: CASSKPKAAGGELFF. In DNA, the CDR3 is TGTGCCAGCAGCAAACCCAAAGCTGCGGGAGGGGAGCTGTTTTTT.

The J gene is TRBJ2-1, the V gene TRBV7-2; possible D gene TRBD2, 6 bases. Trimming left V 1 base short and J 7 bases short, with 8 bases between. Germline loops: CDR1 SGHTA, CDR2 FQGNSA. This CDR3 region has 13 residues. The CDR3 sequence is CASSLGSGNEQFF. CDR3 nucleotide sequence: TGTGCCAGCAGCTTAGGTAGCGGAAATGAGCAGTTCTTC.

CDR3 in amino acids: CASSVGLAVYGYTF. The CDR3 nucleotides are TGTGCCAGCAGCGTAGGACTCGCCGTCTATGGCTACACCTTC. The chain employs TRBV5-4 and TRBJ1-2, with D unclear. The CDR3 contains 14 residues. Germline V gives CDR1 SGHNT, CDR2 YYREEE (reference sequence). Trimming removed 4 bases from V and 4 bases from J, with 14 bases in between.

V gene TRBV28 combines with J gene TRBJ1-5; 8 bases fit TRBD1. This CDR3 comprises 15 residues. V lost 5 bases, J lost 5 bases, and 8 bases stayed unmatched. CDR1 is MDHEN and CDR2 is SYDVKM in the germline V gene. CDR3 DNA sequence: TGTGCCAGCAGTCTCAGGGGGCTGGCAGATCAGCCCCAGCATTTT. It codes for CASSLRGLADQPQHF.

The rearrangement uses TRBV5-1 and TRBJ1-1; the D is unclear. V was pared by 3 bases and J by 1 base, with 7 bases between. The CDR3 runs 13 residues. Germline loops: CDR1 SGHRS, CDR2 YFSETQ. The CDR3 region is CASSSTWNTEAFF. The CDR3 nucleotides are TGCGCCAGCAGCTCCACATGGAACACTGAAGCTTTCTTT.

This sequence joins TRBV10-1 and TRBJ2-1; D is unresolved. CDR3 length equals 13 residues. Looked up from germline, CDR1 is WNHNN and CDR2 is SYGVQD (reference sequence). V lost 0 bases, J lost 6 bases, and 6 bases lay in between. The CDR3 sequence is CASSESSSNEQFF. DNA for the CDR3: TGCGCCAGCAGTGAGTCTAGCAGCAATGAGCAGTTCTTC.

In this sample, this clone turned up once. The gene calls are TRBV6-5 and TRBJ1-1, with 7 bases fitting TRBD1. This CDR3 contains 15 residues. CDR1 and CDR2 from the germline V gene are MNHEY and SVGAGI. Trimming took 5 bases from V and 0 from J; bases not matched to a gene: 6. The CDR3 is CASSNTGAVNTEAFF. The CDR3 coding sequence is TGTGCCAGCAGTAACACAGGGGCGGTGAACACTGAAGCTTTCTTT.

This clone occurred a few times. V is TRBV29-1 and J is TRBJ2-7; 14 bases are shared with TRBD2. The CDR3 extends over 14 amino acids. Germline V CDR1 and CDR2: SQVTM, ANQGSEA. The V and J ends lost 7 bases and 7 bases, in that order; junction bases with no gene match: 9. The CDR3: CSAGLAGGLGEQYF. In DNA, the CDR3 is TGCAGCGCCGGACTAGCGGGAGGCCTGGGGGAGCAGTACTTC.

The chain couples TRBV6-5 to TRBJ2-4, with 7 bases matching TRBD2. J gave up 6 bases and V 5 bases, and 7 bases lay outside the gene matches. This CDR3 comprises 14 residues. CDR1 and CDR2 from the germline V gene are MNHEY and SVGAGI. In nucleotides, the CDR3 is TGTGCCAGCAGTAAGAGCGGGACCGGAAACATTCAGTACTTC. As protein: CASSKSGTGNIQYF.

V is TRBV4-1 and J is TRBJ2-3; 9 bases line up with TRBD2. Per germline, CDR1 MGHRA and CDR2 YSYEKL. There are 19 residues in the CDR3. The J segment lost 5 bases and the V segment lost 0 bases, leaving 15 bases of the junction unmatched. The CDR3 loop reads CASSQEGPPTSGDKDTQYF. The CDR3 DNA sequence: TGCGCCAGCAGCCAAGAGGGACCCCCGACTAGCGGAGACAAAGATACGCAGTATTTT.

This chain connects TRBV7-8 to TRBJ2-5; possible D gene TRBD2, 6 bases. Germline-derived CDR1 and CDR2 are SGHVS and FQNEAQ. The length of the CDR3 is 14 residues. Trimming left V 2 bases short and J 4 bases short, with 11 bases between. The CDR3 spells CASSLTLARETQYF. DNA of the CDR3: TGTGCCAGCAGCTTAACGCTAGCGAGAGAGACCCAGTACTTC.

This chain joins TRBV18 and TRBJ2-7; the D gene is possibly TRBD1 (8 bases). There are 15 residues in the CDR3. V was trimmed by 2 bases and J by 1 base, leaving 12 bases between them. Germline lookup yields CDR1 KGHSH and CDR2 LQKENI. The CDR3 coding sequence is TGTGCCAGCTCACCATTACAGGGGGGGTCCTACGAGCAGTACTTC. Residues: CASSPLQGGSYEQYF.

V usage is TRBV28 and J usage is TRBJ2-7; a possible D gene is TRBD2 (5 bases). CDR1 and CDR2 from the germline V gene are MDHEN and SYDVKM. V lost 7 bases and J lost 2, with 15 bases in between. This CDR3 comprises 14 residues. The CDR3 nucleotides read TGTGCCAGCAACGGTCTCCTAGCCCCCTACGAGCAGTACTTC. Translating gives CASNGLLAPYEQYF.

The J gene is TRBJ1-1, the V gene TRBV6-5, with 11 bases identical to TRBD1. Looked up from germline, CDR1 is MNHEY and CDR2 is SVGAGI. The V gene end was trimmed by 2 bases and the J gene end by 1 base; junction bases not matched to a gene: 3. There are 16 residues in the CDR3. This CDR3 reads CASSYGTGGANTEAFF. DNA for the CDR3: TGTGCCAGCAGTTACGGGACAGGGGGAGCGAACACTGAAGCTTTCTTT.

The chain combines TRBV28 with TRBJ2-1, with 10 bases that match TRBD2. With 8 bases clipped from V and 2 bases from J, the junction kept 6 bases outside the gene matches. CDR3 length: 15 residues. CDR1 is MDHEN and CDR2 is SYDVKM in the germline V gene. This CDR3 is CASQASGGAYNEQFF. The DNA for the CDR3 is TGTGCCAGCCAAGCTAGCGGGGGTGCCTACAATGAGCAGTTCTTC.

V usage is TRBV29-1 and J usage is TRBJ1-5; D is perhaps TRBD1 (6 bases). Trimming pared 4 bases from V and 2 bases from J, leaving 30 bases between. The CDR3 spans 20 residues. CDR1 is SQVTM and CDR2 is ANQGSEA in the germline V gene. This CDR3 reads CSVVFAGAYIHLRGNQPQHF. The DNA for the CDR3 is TGCAGCGTTGTCTTTGCAGGGGCCTACATCCATTTGCGGGGCAATCAGCCCCAGCATTTT.

This clone occurred a few times. The CDR3 spells CASSSGRTNEQFF. CDR3 bases: TGTGCCAGCAGCTCGGGACGGACAAATGAGCAGTTCTTC. The chain uses TRBV11-3 and TRBJ2-1; D assignment may be TRBD1 or TRBD2 (5 bases each). V was cut by 4 bases and J by 7 bases, with 11 bases left in between. The CDR3 is 13 amino acids. Looked up from germline, CDR1 is SGHNT and CDR2 is YENEEA.

This clone was counted a few times. The CDR3 DNA sequence: TGTGCCACCTCCGGGACAGCTTACCAAGAGACCCAGTACTTC. Amino acid sequence: CATSGTAYQETQYF. The rearrangement uses TRBV2 and TRBJ2-5; 7 nucleotides agree with TRBD1. The germline CDR1 and CDR2 sequences are SNHLY and FYNNEI. V shed 10 bases and J 0 bases; nucleotides not matched to a gene: 8. The CDR3 runs 14 residues. Combining the CDR3 with reference TRBV2 and TRBJ2-5 gives the whole variable domain EPEVTQTPSHQVTQMGQEVILRCVPISNHLYFYWYRQILGQKVEFLVSFYNNEISEKSEIFDDQFSVERPDGSNFTLKIRSTKLEDSAMYFCATSGTAYQETQYFGPGTRLLVL.

This rearrangement joins TRBV28 to TRBJ1-1, with 7 bases lining up with TRBD1. CDR1 is MDHEN and CDR2 is SYDVKM in the germline V gene. V lost 6 bases, J lost 0 bases, and 7 bases stayed unmatched. The CDR3 spans 15 residues. The CDR3 loop reads CASSPAGQMNTEAFF. CDR3 sequence (DNA): TGTGCCAGCAGCCCAGCGGGACAGATGAACACTGAAGCTTTCTTT.

V and J are TRBV7-8 and TRBJ2-7, with 8 bases matching TRBD1. The CDR3 sequence is 15 residues long. Germline lookup yields CDR1 SGHVS and CDR2 FQNEAQ. Unmatched junction bases numbered 5, after V lost 1 base and J lost 3 bases. CDR3 coding DNA: TGTGCCAGCAGCTTAGGGACAGGGAGTTTCTACGAGCAGTACTTC. It is translated as CASSLGTGSFYEQYF.

The CDR3 region is CASSLGLAGAYEQYF. DNA for the CDR3: TGTGCCAGCAGCTTAGGACTAGCGGGAGCCTACGAGCAGTACTTC. The chain combines TRBV5-6 with TRBJ2-7; 13 bases are a match to TRBD2. The junction had 1 base not matched to a gene; V was cut back by 2 bases and J by 2 bases. Germline CDR1 reads SGHDT; CDR2 reads YYEEEE. The CDR3 loop spans 15 amino acids. Full variable domain (remainder filled in from reference TRBV5-6 and TRBJ2-7): DAGVTQSPTHLIKTRGQQVTLRCSPKSGHDTVSWYQQALGQGPQFIFQYYEEEERQRGNFPDRFSGHQFPNYSSELNVNALLLGDSALYLCASSLGLAGAYEQYFGPGTRLTVT.

This clone was detected only once. The V and J genes are TRBV28 and TRBJ2-7; 7 nucleotides line up with TRBD2. This CDR3 has 15 amino acids. Germline V lookup: CDR1 MDHEN, CDR2 SYDVKM. V was clipped by 6 bases and J by 4 bases; unmatched bases: 12. As DNA, the CDR3 is TGTGCCAGCAGCCCGGGGAGGGAGGGCCGATACGAGCAGTACTTC. Translated, it gives CASSPGREGRYEQYF.

In its sample, this clone was seen a few times. In nucleotides, the CDR3 is TGTGCCAGCAGCCCCGAGGGTACTAGCGGGAGTTTCAATGAGCAGTTCTTC. Its translation: CASSPEGTSGSFNEQFF. The chain combines TRBV7-3 with TRBJ2-1; TRBD2 matches at 11 bases. This CDR3 spans 17 amino acids. Germline V gene data show CDR1 as SGHTA and CDR2 as FQGTGA. J was trimmed by 6 bases and V by 5 bases; bases with no gene match: 12.

The chain is built from TRBV7-3 and TRBJ2-7, with D perhaps TRBD1 (5 bases). Trimming cost V 2 bases and J 2 bases, with 13 bases left between them. The germline gives CDR1 SGHTA, CDR2 FQGTGA. The CDR3 runs 15 residues. CDR3 in DNA: TGTGCCAGCAGCTTATATCAGGGAAAGCCCTACGAGCAGTACTTC. Translation: CASSLYQGKPYEQYF.

This clone was counted between two and nine times. This rearrangement joins TRBV18 to TRBJ1-2; D is ambiguous. The V end was cut by 2 bases, the J end by 8 bases, with 15 bases between. Germline V lookup: CDR1 KGHSH, CDR2 LQKENI. The CDR3 spans 14 residues. CDR3 sequence: CASSPGPSPDGYTF. CDR3 nucleotides: TGTGCCAGCTCACCAGGACCAAGCCCTGACGGCTACACCTTC. Full variable domain (rest looked up from reference TRBV18 and TRBJ1-2): NAGVMQNPRHLVRRRGQEARLRCSPMKGHSHVYWYRQLPEEGLKFMVYLQKENIIDESGMPKERFSAEFPKEGPSILRIQQVVRGDSAAYFCASSPGPSPDGYTFGSGTRLTVV.

The chain couples TRBV28 to TRBJ2-7; TRBD2 might be the D (5 bases). Trimming pared 10 bases from V and 3 bases from J, leaving 25 bases between. Germline CDR1 is MDHEN and CDR2 is SYDVKM. The CDR3 consists of 16 residues. CDR3 amino acids: CATSPAGLSTYYEQYF. The CDR3 DNA follows: TGTGCCACCTCCCCCGCTGGACTCAGCACATACTACGAGCAGTACTTC.

The chain couples TRBV27 to TRBJ2-3; TRBD2 aligns across 9 bases. This CDR3 region has 18 residues. Germline assignment: CDR1 MNHEY and CDR2 SMNVEV (reference sequence). V lost 2 bases to trimming and J lost 0 bases; unmatched junction nucleotides: 9. The CDR3 spells CASSLTPRLAVSTDTQYF. The CDR3 region has the DNA TGTGCCAGCAGTTTAACCCCTCGACTAGCGGTTAGCACAGATACGCAGTATTTT.

V and J are TRBV28 and TRBJ2-2, with 11 bases aligning to TRBD2. After removal of 6 bases from V and 2 bases from J, the junction contained 5 bases not matched to a gene. Germline CDR1 reads MDHEN; CDR2 reads SYDVKM. CDR3 length: 16 amino acids. The CDR3 region has the DNA TGTGCCAGCAGCATAGCGGGAGGGACAAACACCGGGGAGCTGTTTTTT. It translates to CASSIAGGTNTGELFF.

The chain joins TRBV5-1 to TRBJ2-7, with a weak D call TRBD2 (6 bases). The V and J ends lost 4 bases and 2 bases respectively, with 13 bases between them. CDR3 length equals 14 residues. Germline V gene sequence: CDR1 SGHRS, CDR2 YFSETQ. The CDR3: CASSLQTSTYEQYF. The DNA for the CDR3 is TGCGCCAGCAGCCTACAGACTAGTACCTACGAGCAGTACTTC. Full variable domain (remainder filled in from reference TRBV5-1 and TRBJ2-7): KAGVTQTPRYLIKTRGQQVTLSCSPISGHRSVSWYQQTPGQGLQFLFEYFSETQRNKGNFPGRFSGRQFSNSRSEMNVSTLELGDSALYLCASSLQTSTYEQYFGPGTRLTVT.